The sample holds a few counts of the clone carrying this T cell receptor (beta chain). The target antigen is unknown. The germline V and J ends were trimmed by 4 bases and 1 base, with 4 bases remaining between them. CDR3 length: 11 amino acids. Germline CDR1 reads GTSNPN; CDR2 reads SVGIG (reference sequence). The data stem from a study of shared clonotypes between healthy human individuals. For the study at large: The donors, a couple of women and a few men, were aged 18 to 49.

Overall study results and limits: Researchers sampled only blood; tissue repertoires likely differ. Richness estimates generally favored naive over memory subsets.

Each donor was a Caucasian adult residing in Nashville, Tennessee. Sequencing was performed with immunoSEQ multiplex PCR; in TCRdb, only in-frame clones are kept and a portion is missing. The table records approximately 500,000 clones, almost 97% of them present only once. The sequenced sample consisted of naive CD4+ T cells sorted from blood. Subset: CD45RA+ positively selected. J is TRBJ1-1 and V is TRBV30; D gene unclear. The clonotype was recovered from a woman under 40 in good health. Here the CDR3 DNA reads TGTGCCTGGAAGGAGAACACTGAAGCTTTCTTT. This encodes CAWKENTEAFF.